This paragraph covers one T cell receptor (beta chain) sequence. Its antigen is unidentified. Clones were read by immunoSEQ multiplex PCR, and TCRdb kept only the in-frame ones, dropping some. The table has some 790,000 clones, 72% seen once. Donors, without exception, were Caucasian adults residing in Nashville, Tennessee. Trimming took off 7 bases at V and 4 bases at J, with 16 bases between the two ends. Germline CDR1 and CDR2: MNHNY and SVGAGI (reference sequence). This CDR3 is built from 14 residues. These data are taken from a study of shared clonotypes between healthy human individuals. Study-level results: The generation probabilities recorded for non-shared clonotypes fell below those of clonotypes shared by all four donors.

The clonotype was recovered from a woman aged 30 to 39 in good health. The sequenced sample consisted of memory CD4+ T cells sorted from blood. Documented subset: CD45RA-negative fraction. The chain carries TRBV6-6 and TRBJ1-1; the D is unclear. The CDR3, as DNA: TGTGCCAGCACCAAACCCGGGGAGGGCACTGAAGCTTTCTTT. This sequence encodes CASTKPGEGTEAFF.